These 28 T cell receptor beta chains were sequenced from one sample in a study of technical replicates of blood from a handful of donors. Profiled with immunoSEQ multiplex PCR; TCRdb holds only in-frame clones, not every one. The table lists about 100,000 clones, around 96% of them singletons, with approximately 0.21% in the top ten. Source material: T cells isolated from PBMCs. The receptors were gathered from a human donor in good health.

The V call is TRBV27, the J call TRBJ2-1; TRBD2 matches 9 bases. The germline gives CDR1 MNHEY, CDR2 SMNVEV (reference sequence). V lost 3 bases and J lost 8; bases outside the gene matches: 2. The CDR3 runs to 13 residues. For the CDR3, the DNA is TGTGCCAGCAGTTTGGGGACTAGCTATGAGCAGTTCTTC. This encodes CASSLGTSYEQFF.

This chain connects TRBV9 to TRBJ2-3, with D perhaps matching TRBD2 (6 bases). V gave up 6 bases and J gave up 6 bases, with 17 bases separating them. CDR1 is SGDLS and CDR2 is YYNGEE in the germline V gene. The CDR3 is 14 residues long. In DNA form, the CDR3 reads TGTGCCAGCACCCTTAAGGAGGGGCGGGATACGCAGTATTTT. Translated, it gives CASTLKEGRDTQYF.

The chain recombines TRBV6-5 with TRBJ2-3; 7 nucleotides agree with TRBD2. V lost 7 bases, J lost 2 bases, and 9 bases stayed unmatched. The CDR3 contains 15 residues. Germline loops: CDR1 MNHEY, CDR2 SVGAGI. CDR3 region: CASKSTSWVTDTQYF. CDR3 nucleotide sequence: TGTGCCAGCAAATCGACTAGCTGGGTCACAGATACGCAGTATTTT.

The chain combines TRBV5-1 with TRBJ2-1; TRBD2 matches at 7 bases. Germline V lookup: CDR1 SGHRS, CDR2 YFSETQ. This CDR3 spans 13 amino acids. With 5 bases clipped from V and 5 bases from J, the junction kept 4 bases outside the gene matches. The DNA of the CDR3 is TGCGCCAGCAGGGTGAGCGGGGACAATGAGCAGTTCTTC. This translates into CASRVSGDNEQFF.

The CDR3 loop is CASSPYRDPDEKLFF. The CDR3 DNA is TGTGCCAGCAGTCCTTACAGGGATCCGGATGAAAAACTGTTTTTT. The chain joins TRBV6-4 to TRBJ1-4; possibly TRBD1 for D (6 bases). V was pared by 5 bases and J by 6 bases, with 16 bases between. Germline V gene data show CDR1 as MRHNA and CDR2 as SNTAGT. The CDR3 covers 15 residues.

This clone was detected only once. CDR3 in DNA: TGTGCCAGCAGCTATTTAGCGGGGCAAGAGACCCAGTACTTC. Amino acids: CASSYLAGQETQYF. The rearrangement links TRBV7-6 to TRBJ2-5; 8 nucleotides align to TRBD2. Germline trimming cut 4 bases from V and 2 bases from J; bases unmatched to any gene: 3. The germline V gene has CDR1 SGHVS and CDR2 FNYEAQ. This CDR3 has 14 amino acids.

The chain joins TRBV6-6 to TRBJ2-2, with TRBD2 as a possible D gene (5 bases). From germline, CDR1 is MNHNY and CDR2 SVGAGI (reference sequence). Trimming removed 7 bases from V and 0 bases from J, with 12 bases in between. The CDR3 runs 15 residues. DNA of the CDR3: TGTGCCAGCAACCCAGCGGATGCGAACACCGGGGAGCTGTTTTTT. Amino acid sequence: CASNPADANTGELFF.

The chain recombines TRBV5-4 with TRBJ1-1; a weak D match, TRBD1 (5 bases). This CDR3 has 15 residues. The V gene lost 4 bases and the J gene lost 2 bases, with 15 bases spanning the gap. Germline V gene data show CDR1 as SGHNT and CDR2 as YYREEE (reference sequence). CDR3 in amino acids: CASSPRLDRNTEAFF. In nucleotides, the CDR3 is TGTGCCAGCAGCCCCCGGCTAGACAGAAACACTGAAGCTTTCTTT.

J is TRBJ1-1 and V is TRBV27; D might be TRBD1 (6 bases). The CDR3 length is 12 residues. V lost 8 bases, J lost 8 bases, and 15 bases lay in between. Germline CDR1 and CDR2: MNHEY and SMNVEV (reference sequence). The CDR3 coding sequence is TGTGCCAGCGTTTCGACAGGACGAGAAGCTTTCTTT. The encoded protein is CASVSTGREAFF.

The chain uses TRBV15 and TRBJ1-5, with 9 bases fitting TRBD1. The CDR3 extends over 16 amino acids. Germline V CDR1 and CDR2: LNHNV, YYDKDF (reference sequence). V lost 1 base to trimming and J lost 4 bases; unmatched junction nucleotides: 5. In nucleotides, the CDR3 is TGTGCCACCAGCAGAGTTAGTGGACAGGGGAATCAGCCCCAGCATTTT. Residues: CATSRVSGQGNQPQHF. Supplemented by reference TRBV15 and TRBJ1-5, the full variable domain reads DAMVIQNPRYQVTQFGKPVTLSCSQTLNHNVMYWYQQKSSQAPKLLFHYYDKDFNNEADTPDNFQSRRPNTSFCFLDIRSPGLGDTAMYLCATSRVSGQGNQPQHFGDGTRLSIL.

Here the CDR3 reads CAWSATGGGQPQHF. In DNA form, the CDR3 reads TGTGCCTGGAGTGCAACAGGGGGCGGACAGCCCCAGCATTTT. This chain joins TRBV30 and TRBJ1-5, with 9 bases matching TRBD1. CDR3 length equals 14 residues. Germline CDR1 reads GTSNPN; CDR2 reads SVGIG (reference sequence). Trimming cost V 1 base and J 7 bases; bases outside gene matches: 5.

The V call is TRBV12-5, the J call TRBJ2-3, with TRBD1 matching 7 bases. V gave up 3 bases and J gave up 2 bases; unmatched junction bases: 5. The CDR3 totals 15 residues. CDR1 and CDR2 from the germline V gene are LGHNT and FRNRAP. CDR3 sequence reads: CASGFGTEYTDTQYF. The CDR3 bases are TGTGCTAGTGGTTTTGGGACAGAATACACAGATACGCAGTATTTT.

The chain carries TRBV7-8 and TRBJ1-4, with 7 nucleotides matching TRBD1. The CDR3 contains 14 residues. Germline V gene data show CDR1 as SGHVS and CDR2 as FQNEAQ. V shed 4 bases and J 10 bases; nucleotides not matched to a gene: 9. The CDR3 loop is CASSSLRGGRKLFF. The CDR3 DNA reads TGTGCCAGCAGCTCCTTAAGAGGGGGCAGAAAACTGTTTTTT.

The chain combines TRBV7-2 with TRBJ2-1, with 9 bases that match TRBD1. The CDR3 totals 15 residues. Germline V lookup: CDR1 SGHTA, CDR2 FQGNSA. With 6 bases clipped from V and 4 bases from J, the junction kept 7 bases outside the gene matches. Here the CDR3 DNA reads TGTGCCAGCAGTAGGGGACAGGGAGAATACAATGAGCAGTTCTTC. Protein sequence: CASSRGQGEYNEQFF.

Comments on this clone: Within the sample, other DNA sequences also encode this same CDR3. The chain recombines TRBV6-6 with TRBJ2-1; 9 nucleotides align to TRBD2. Germline V CDR1 and CDR2: MNHNY, SVGAGI (reference sequence). The CDR3 is made up of 14 amino acids. V lost 6 bases and J lost 7; bases outside the gene matches: 7. CDR3 DNA: TGTGCCAGCAGCTTTAGCGGGGGTGGGAATGAGCAGTTCTTC. Protein: CASSFSGGGNEQFF.

V usage is TRBV5-1 and J usage is TRBJ2-1; 7 bases map to TRBD2. The CDR3 runs to 17 residues. Germline loops: CDR1 SGHRS, CDR2 YFSETQ. J lost 0 bases, V lost 0 bases, and 6 bases had no gene match. The CDR3 DNA reads as TGCGCCAGCAGCTTGGCCCCACCGGGAGGCTCCTACAATGAGCAGTTCTTC. Translated, it gives CASSLAPPGGSYNEQFF.

The chain carries TRBV15 and TRBJ1-4, with D perhaps matching TRBD1 (5 bases). Germline CDR1 reads LNHNV; CDR2 reads YYDKDF (reference sequence). V shed 0 bases and J shed 7 bases, with 12 bases lying between them. CDR3 length equals 15 residues. The CDR3 is CATSRDPSTVEKLFF. CDR3 DNA sequence: TGTGCCACCAGCAGAGATCCGTCGACAGTTGAAAAACTGTTTTTT.

The rearrangement links TRBV6-1 to TRBJ2-7; TRBD2 matches at 8 bases. Germline V gene sequence: CDR1 MNHNS, CDR2 SASEGT. With 8 bases clipped from V and 2 bases from J, the junction kept 8 bases outside the gene matches. CDR3 length: 14 residues. Here the CDR3 reads CASRVAGTTYEQYF. The CDR3 coding sequence is TGTGCCAGCCGAGTAGCGGGAACGACCTACGAGCAGTACTTC.

J is TRBJ2-2 and V is TRBV5-1, with D perhaps TRBD2 (6 bases). Trimming pared 3 bases from V and 2 bases from J, leaving 29 bases between. The CDR3 runs 21 residues. CDR1 is SGHRS, CDR2 YFSETQ, per germline. The CDR3 is CASSSGGLKRQGKDNTGELFF. In nucleotides, the CDR3 is TGCGCCAGCAGCTCCGGAGGGCTAAAGAGGCAGGGAAAGGATAACACCGGGGAGCTGTTTTTT.

J is TRBJ2-1 and V is TRBV18; 7 positions agree with TRBD1. The germline V gene has CDR1 KGHSH and CDR2 LQKENI. V was pared by 2 bases and J by 8 bases, with 12 bases of the junction left unmatched. The length of the CDR3 is 16 residues. Written as DNA, the CDR3 is TGTGCCAGCTCACCATCGCAGGGGGACCCAAATTATGAGCAGTTCTTC. It encodes CASSPSQGDPNYEQFF. Combining the CDR3 with reference TRBV18 and TRBJ2-1 gives the whole variable domain NAGVMQNPRHLVRRRGQEARLRCSPMKGHSHVYWYRQLPEEGLKFMVYLQKENIIDESGMPKERFSAEFPKEGPSILRIQQVVRGDSAAYFCASSPSQGDPNYEQFFGPGTRLTVL.

The chain has TRBV6-1 and TRBJ1-6, with D perhaps TRBD1 (6 bases). With 2 bases removed from V and 7 bases from J, the gap between germline ends came to 15 bases. Per germline, CDR1 MNHNS and CDR2 SASEGT. CDR3 length: 16 residues. CDR3 loop: CASSEFAGQMNSPLHF. DNA for the CDR3: TGTGCCAGCAGTGAATTCGCCGGACAGATGAATTCACCCCTCCACTTT.

The chain has TRBV7-3 and TRBJ2-2, with TRBD1 matching over 9 bases. Trimming took 2 bases from V and 7 from J; bases not matched to a gene: 14. Germline V gene data show CDR1 as SGHTA and CDR2 as FQGTGA. The CDR3 consists of 18 residues. CDR3 nucleotides: TGTGCCAGCAGCTTATACCCGACAGGGGGGGCCATGGGCGGGGAGCTGTTTTTT. Translated, it gives CASSLYPTGGAMGGELFF.

The chain links TRBV19 to TRBJ2-1, with D tentatively TRBD1 (6 bases). V dropped 5 bases and J dropped 9 bases, with 23 bases sitting between them. CDR1 and CDR2 (germline): LNHDA, SQIVND (reference sequence). This CDR3 has 16 amino acids. The CDR3 here is CASSLSRVAGRGEQFF. CDR3 nucleotides: TGTGCCAGTAGTTTATCGCGGGTGGCAGGCAGGGGTGAGCAGTTCTTC. The variable domain in full, with the rest retrieved from reference TRBV19 and TRBJ2-1, is DGGITQSPKYLFRKEGQNVTLSCEQNLNHDAMYWYRQDPGQGLRLIYYSQIVNDFQKGDIAEGYSVSREKKESFPLTVTSAQKNPTAFYLCASSLSRVAGRGEQFFGPGTRLTVL.

This clone appeared once. The CDR3 DNA sequence: TGTGCCACCCTCAGCGGGGACAGCACAGATACGCAGTATTTT. It translates to CATLSGDSTDTQYF. The chain combines TRBV19 with TRBJ2-3; the match to TRBD2 covers 7 bases. This CDR3 spans 14 amino acids. With 10 bases clipped from V and 0 bases from J, the junction kept 7 bases outside the gene matches. CDR1 is LNHDA, CDR2 SQIVND, per germline (reference sequence).

This rearrangement joins TRBV4-1 to TRBJ2-7; 8 positions agree with TRBD1. CDR3 size: 14 residues. Germline trimming cut 4 bases from V and 3 bases from J; bases unmatched to any gene: 5. CDR1 is MGHRA, CDR2 YSYEKL, per germline. The CDR3 DNA reads as TGCGCCAGCAGCCCCTCAGGGACAGGCTACGAGCAGTACTTC. Its protein is CASSPSGTGYEQYF.

This clone was seen more than once but under ten times. The chain is built from TRBV14 and TRBJ2-5; 9 bases fit TRBD2. After removal of 0 bases from V and 5 bases from J, the junction contained 10 bases not matched to a gene. CDR1 is SGHDN and CDR2 is FVKESK in the germline V gene. The CDR3 runs 17 residues. DNA for the CDR3: TGTGCCAGCAGCCAAGAAGGTCTAGCGGGGATGGGGGAGACCCAGTACTTC. Translating it yields CASSQEGLAGMGETQYF.

This chain joins TRBV9 and TRBJ2-7; 9 nucleotides match TRBD2. Germline values: CDR1 SGDLS, CDR2 YYNGEE. The length of the CDR3 is 14 residues. Losses at the gene ends were 7 bases for V and 2 bases for J; bases not matched to a gene: 7. The CDR3 nucleotides are TGTGCCAGCGGGCCCCTAGCGGGGACCTACGAGCAGTACTTC. It codes for CASGPLAGTYEQYF.

The V call is TRBV19, the J call TRBJ2-5, with D possibly TRBD1 on 6 matching bases. The germline gives CDR1 LNHDA, CDR2 SQIVND (reference sequence). The CDR3 is made up of 12 amino acids. V dropped 11 bases and J dropped 0 bases, with 10 bases sitting between them. DNA of the CDR3: TGTGCCGTCAGGGACAACCAAGAGACCCAGTACTTC. Its translation is CAVRDNQETQYF. The full variable domain, completed using reference TRBV19 and TRBJ2-5, is DGGITQSPKYLFRKEGQNVTLSCEQNLNHDAMYWYRQDPGQGLRLIYYSQIVNDFQKGDIAEGYSVSREKKESFPLTVTSAQKNPTAFYLCAVRDNQETQYFGPGTRLLVL.